This T cell receptor (beta chain) is from a study of T cells in Graves' hyperthyroidism and ophthalmopathy. TCR beta CDR3 regions were amplified from RNA. First-round RT-PCR targeting the TCR CDR3 was performed with the HTBI primer set. TCRdb reprocessed the multiplex PCR reads with MiXCR, giving one entry per CDR3 protein. The repertoire includes 600,000 or so distinct CDR3 sequences, roughly 15% of them detected once, and 3% to 4.5% sits in the top ten. This clonotype was counted ten times or more. This receptor was obtained from a woman aged 30 to 39 with Graves' hyperthyroidism. Sequenced material: blood.

CDR3 loop: CASGQTYNSPLHF. The CDR3 DNA follows: TGTGCCAGCGGACAGACCTATAATTCACCCCTCCACTTT. The rearrangement joins TRBV2 to TRBJ1-6; TRBD1 might be the D (6 bases). V was pared by 8 bases and J by 2 bases, with 7 bases between. The CDR3 runs 13 residues. Germline assignment: CDR1 SNHLY and CDR2 FYNNEI.